Listed below are T cell receptor beta chains from one sample, sequenced in a study of vaccination and CD4 T cells after COVID-19. Each CDR3 protein is one row after TCRdb ran MiXCR on the PCR reads. The sample contains tens of thousands of distinct CDR3 sequences, 58% of which appear only once. Their antigens remain unidentified. Material for sequencing was CD4+ T cells from blood, cultured in vitro. The receptors come from a human donor who had recovered from COVID-19. CDR3s include the opening cysteine and the closing phenylalanine or tryptophan.

>TRBJ1-1|TRBV12-3/TRBV12-4
CASSPENTEAFF
>TRBJ1-3|TRBV18
CASSPQSNAGNTIYF
>TRBJ1-5|TRBV28
CASRPRTGQGNQPQHF
>TRBJ2-3|TRBV7-2
CASSLGGASGTDTQYF
>TRBJ1-1|TRBV6-2/TRBV6-3
CASTPQRNGNTEAFF
>TRBJ2-7|TRBV6-1
CASSRSGTATYEQYF
>TRBJ1-1|TRBV11-3
CASSLARPTGTEAFF
>TRBJ2-5|TRBV20-1
CSARGTSGRQETQYF
>TRBJ2-7|TRBV7-2
CASSLQGQEQYF
>TRBJ2-7|TRBV20-1
CSATGQIGFEQYF
>TRBJ1-1|TRBV10-3
CAISGQTGGVSGAFF
>TRBJ2-3|TRBV29-1
CSVLPDRAYDTQYF
>TRBJ2-5|TRBV6-1
CASSPWTSGETQYF
>TRBJ1-5|TRBV6-1
CASSAQWAKYQPQHF
>TRBJ1-1|TRBV11-3
CASSFRTGNTEAFF
>TRBJ1-6|TRBV27
CASSMGQDYSPLHF
>TRBJ1-2|TRBV19
CASSRRDYGYTF
>TRBJ2-3|TRBV28
CASSLSGTGVTDTQYF
>TRBJ2-2|TRBV12-5
CASGPQGIGELFF
>TRBJ1-1|TRBV6-1
CASSDTGLNTEAFF
>TRBJ1-6|TRBV6-2/TRBV6-3
CASSEGYSPLHF
>TRBJ1-2|TRBV10-3
CAIRGSGTDYGYTF
>TRBJ1-1|TRBV30
CAWSHGGDTEAFF
>TRBJ2-7|TRBV7-7
CASSLRGATEQYF
>TRBJ1-5|TRBV6-1
CASSGTGGHQPQHF
>TRBJ1-5|TRBV20-1
CSALFPSGGANQLQHF
>TRBJ1-5|TRBV2
CASSNTGFNQPQHF
>TRBJ2-1|TRBV20-1
CSARVGLAGGLSYNEQFF
>TRBJ2-7|TRBV30
CAWRRRVLREEGYEQYF
>TRBJ1-2|TRBV7-9
CASSATSVGYTF
>TRBJ2-5|TRBV4-1
CASSLDFGLAGGKTQYF
>TRBJ1-1|TRBV29-1
CSVSSIISNTEAFF
>TRBJ1-5|TRBV19
CASSTQGSNQPQHF
>TRBJ2-7|TRBV7-2
CASSLVRLANYEQYF
>TRBJ2-3|TRBV19
CASAGSGKYFTDTQYF
>TRBJ2-7|TRBV19
CASSATGLGTYEQYF
>TRBJ1-1|TRBV5-8
CASRRGTVNTEAFF
>TRBJ2-3|TRBV5-4
CASSFPGKDTQYF
>TRBJ2-1|TRBV15
CATRKGTGNNEQFF
>TRBJ2-5|TRBV5-4
CASSQGTLQETQYF
>TRBJ1-6|TRBV5-8
CASSLASGNSPLHF
>TRBJ2-3|TRBV24-1
CAVGLTTDTQYF
>TRBJ2-2|TRBV24-1
CATSDAGGLTGELFF
>TRBJ2-3|TRBV12-3/TRBV12-4
CASSPTSGRADTQYF
>TRBJ1-6|TRBV6-5
CASSYSDGKGSPLHF
>TRBJ1-1|TRBV20-1
CSAVRTGEGVAFF
>TRBJ1-2|TRBV11-2
CASTQLRQGRFNFGYTF
>TRBJ1-4|TRBV15
CATSRGRGNEKLFF
>TRBJ1-6|TRBV6-1
CASRSQHNSPLHF
>TRBJ1-6|TRBV18
CASSPKGQGASPLHF